This TCR beta chain appears in the sequencing data of a study of naive and memory T cell subsets. Findings and caveats of the study: Potentially, T cell activation and differentiation skew this RNA-based measurement.

J gave up 5 bases and V 6 bases, and 8 bases lay outside the gene matches. The germline CDR1 and CDR2 sequences are MNHEY and SVGAGI. This CDR3 has 14 amino acids. A UMI-containing oligonucleotide was joined by 3' ligation to the TCR cDNA template. Whole-blood samples were 2 to 3 ml of peripheral blood from healthy adult volunteers. Cells were not sorted; total RNA input targeted 1 to 1000 ng. The SP2 primer and nested alpha and beta constant region primers amplified ligated cDNA in four rounds. Blood and skin TCR RNA was reverse transcribed with alpha and beta constant primers. TCRdb ran MiXCR on the 5' RACE reads and lists one entry per CDR3 protein. The sample holds more than 45,000 distinct CDR3 sequences, over 7% seen once. As concerns this clonotype: Its antigen is as yet unknown.

This clonotype was obtained from a male donor in good health. V is TRBV6-5 and J is TRBJ2-5; 8 nucleotides line up with TRBD2. The CDR3 here is CASSSSGRWETQYF. Here the CDR3 DNA reads TGTGCCAGCAGCTCTAGCGGGCGGTGGGAGACCCAGTACTTC.